The 6 T cell receptor beta chains below were found in one sample sequenced in a study of shared clonotypes between healthy human individuals. Data came from immunoSEQ multiplex PCR; TCRdb stores just in-frame clones and leaves some out. The sample has around 440,000 clones; about 74% are singletons. The specimen sequenced was PBMCs. The receptors were gathered from a woman in her forties in good health. Some clones in this sample may be carry-over from other donors' samples.

The chain combines TRBV6-5 with TRBJ2-2; TRBD2 matches 8 bases. The germline V gene encodes CDR1 MNHEY and CDR2 SVGAGI. Germline trimming cut 7 bases from V and 7 bases from J; bases unmatched to any gene: 5. The CDR3 length is 13 residues. CDR3 sequence reads: CASKVGGGGELFF. Here the CDR3 DNA reads TGTGCCAGCAAGGTCGGGGGGGGCGGGGAGCTGTTTTTT.

CDR3 coding DNA: TGCAGCGCTGATCAAGGGTCCGCCTTGCAAGAGACCCAGTACTTC. Protein: CSADQGSALQETQYF. The chain couples TRBV29-1 to TRBJ2-5; no clear D gene. V lost 7 bases and J 2 bases, leaving 20 bases between the germline ends. In germline, CDR1 is SQVTM, CDR2 ANQGSEA. The CDR3 sequence is 15 residues long.

The J gene is TRBJ2-7, the V gene TRBV30, with TRBD2 identical over 8 bases. The CDR3 is 14 amino acids. The germline V gene has CDR1 GTSNPN and CDR2 SVGIG (reference sequence). V shed 0 bases, J shed 3 bases, and the junction held 4 bases outside the gene matches. The CDR3 bases are TGTGCCTGGAGTGTACAGCGGGAGATCTACGAGCAGTACTTC. Encoded protein: CAWSVQREIYEQYF.

In this sample, this clone turned up many times. The rearrangement links TRBV7-9 to TRBJ2-7; 15 bases line up with TRBD2. V lost 5 bases, J lost 6 bases, and 8 bases stayed unmatched. This CDR3 comprises 16 residues. From germline, CDR1 is SEHNR and CDR2 FQNEAQ (reference sequence). CDR3 nucleotides: TGTGCCAGCAGCCGATCGGGACTAGCGGGAGGATCCGAGCAGTACTTC. Its protein product is CASSRSGLAGGSEQYF.

This clone was seen a few times. The gene calls are TRBV2 and TRBJ2-3; TRBD2 matches 10 bases. CDR3 length equals 18 residues. Per the germline V gene, CDR1 is SNHLY and CDR2 is FYNNEI. J lost 3 bases, V lost 0 bases, and 9 bases had no gene match. The CDR3 region has the DNA TGTGCCAGCAGTGAAGCGGTCCTAGCGGGAGTGGGGACAGATACGCAGTATTTT. Translating gives CASSEAVLAGVGTDTQYF.

The chain joins TRBV6-1 to TRBJ1-6, with D maybe TRBD1 (5 bases). The CDR3 consists of 14 residues. Germline V gives CDR1 MNHNS, CDR2 SASEGT. V lost 1 base to trimming and J lost 10 bases, with 11 bases between them. CDR3 nucleotide sequence: TGTGCCAGCAGTGAAGTGGGGGGAAGATCACCCCTCCACTTT. Translated, it gives CASSEVGGRSPLHF.